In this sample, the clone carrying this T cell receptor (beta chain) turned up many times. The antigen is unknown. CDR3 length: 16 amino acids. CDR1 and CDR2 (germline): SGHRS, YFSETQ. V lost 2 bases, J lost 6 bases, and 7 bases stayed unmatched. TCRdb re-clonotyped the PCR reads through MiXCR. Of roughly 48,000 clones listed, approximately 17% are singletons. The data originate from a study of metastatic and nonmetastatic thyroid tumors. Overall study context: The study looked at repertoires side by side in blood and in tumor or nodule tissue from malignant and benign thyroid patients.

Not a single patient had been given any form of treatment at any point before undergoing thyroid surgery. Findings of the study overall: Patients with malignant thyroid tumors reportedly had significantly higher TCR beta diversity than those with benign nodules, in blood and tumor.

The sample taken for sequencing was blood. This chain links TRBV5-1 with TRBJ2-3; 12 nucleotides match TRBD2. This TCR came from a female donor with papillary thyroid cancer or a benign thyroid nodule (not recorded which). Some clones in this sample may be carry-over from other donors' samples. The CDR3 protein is CASSLRLAGVMDTQYF. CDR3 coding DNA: TGCGCCAGCAGCTTAAGACTAGCGGGAGTTATGGATACGCAGTATTTT. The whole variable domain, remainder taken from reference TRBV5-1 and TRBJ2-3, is KAGVTQTPRYLIKTRGQQVTLSCSPISGHRSVSWYQQTPGQGLQFLFEYFSETQRNKGNFPGRFSGRQFSNSRSEMNVSTLELGDSALYLCASSLRLAGVMDTQYFGPGTRLTVL.